This TCR beta chain was sequenced in a study of blood T cell repertoires in COVID-19. As for the study in general: Specimens from acute and convalescent COVID-19 originated in the United States, Italy and Spain.

Profiling relied on immunoSEQ multiplex PCR, and the TCRdb table lists in-frame clones only, not all of them. Found here are 150,000 to 200,000 clones, 81% of them singletons; the top ten hold roughly 9.6%. Looked up from germline, CDR1 is SGHRS and CDR2 is YFSETQ. The CDR3 covers 14 residues. V was pared by 4 bases and J by 10 bases, with 7 bases of the junction left unmatched. The sample consisted of peripheral blood. This TCR was sampled from a man aged 55 to 70 with active or convalescent COVID-19. V gene TRBV5-1 combines with J gene TRBJ1-6, with 8 positions matching TRBD1. In DNA form, the CDR3 reads TGCGCCAGCAGCCGAGACAGGGGAGGCTCACCCCTCCACTTT. Translating gives CASSRDRGGSPLHF.